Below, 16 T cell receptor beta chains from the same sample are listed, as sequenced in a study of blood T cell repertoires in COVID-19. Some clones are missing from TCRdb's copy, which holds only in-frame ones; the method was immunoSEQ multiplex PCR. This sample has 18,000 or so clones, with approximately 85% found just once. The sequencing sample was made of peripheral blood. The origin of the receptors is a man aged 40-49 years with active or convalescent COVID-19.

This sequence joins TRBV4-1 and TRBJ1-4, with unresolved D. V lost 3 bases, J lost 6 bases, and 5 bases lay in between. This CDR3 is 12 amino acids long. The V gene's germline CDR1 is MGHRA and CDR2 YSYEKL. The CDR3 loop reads CASSHADEKLFF. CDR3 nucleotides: TGCGCCAGCAGCCACGCAGATGAAAAACTGTTTTTT.

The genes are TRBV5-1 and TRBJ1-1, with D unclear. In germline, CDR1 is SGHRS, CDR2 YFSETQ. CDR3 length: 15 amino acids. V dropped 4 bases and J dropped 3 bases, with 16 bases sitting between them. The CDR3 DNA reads TGCGCCAGCAGCCCGATTCGGGGAGCGGACACTGAAGCTTTCTTT. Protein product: CASSPIRGADTEAFF.

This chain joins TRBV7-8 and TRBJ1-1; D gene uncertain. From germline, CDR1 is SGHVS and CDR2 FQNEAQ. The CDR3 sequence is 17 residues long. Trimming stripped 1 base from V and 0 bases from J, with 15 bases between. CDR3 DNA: TGTGCCAGCAGCTTAGGGTATGGCAGACAAATGAACACTGAAGCTTTCTTT. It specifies CASSLGYGRQMNTEAFF.

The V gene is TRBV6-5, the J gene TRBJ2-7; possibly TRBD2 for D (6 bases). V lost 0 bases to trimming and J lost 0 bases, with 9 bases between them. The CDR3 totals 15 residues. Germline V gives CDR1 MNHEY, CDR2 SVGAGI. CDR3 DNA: TGTGCCAGCAGTTACTCCCGGGGAGGCTCCTACGAGCAGTACTTC. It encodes CASSYSRGGSYEQYF.

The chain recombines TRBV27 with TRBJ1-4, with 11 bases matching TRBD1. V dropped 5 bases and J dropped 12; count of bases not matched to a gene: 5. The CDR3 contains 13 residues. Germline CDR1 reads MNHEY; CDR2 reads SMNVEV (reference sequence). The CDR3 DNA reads TGTGCCAGCAGTCTCGGGACAGGGGGAGAACTGTTTTTT. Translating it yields CASSLGTGGELFF.

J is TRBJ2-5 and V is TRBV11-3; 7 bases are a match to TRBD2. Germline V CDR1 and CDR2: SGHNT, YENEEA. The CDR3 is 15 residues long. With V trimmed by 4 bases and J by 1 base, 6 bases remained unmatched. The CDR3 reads CASSSRSGAQETQYF. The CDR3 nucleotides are TGTGCCAGCAGCTCCCGGAGCGGGGCCCAAGAGACCCAGTACTTC.

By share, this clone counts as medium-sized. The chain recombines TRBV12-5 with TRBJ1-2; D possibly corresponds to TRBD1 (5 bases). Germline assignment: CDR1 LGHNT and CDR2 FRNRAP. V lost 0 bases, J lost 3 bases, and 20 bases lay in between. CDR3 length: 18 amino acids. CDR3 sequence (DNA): TGTGCTAGTGGTTTGGTCAGCAGACCCGGACACAAATACTATGGCTACACCTTC. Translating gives CASGLVSRPGHKYYGYTF.

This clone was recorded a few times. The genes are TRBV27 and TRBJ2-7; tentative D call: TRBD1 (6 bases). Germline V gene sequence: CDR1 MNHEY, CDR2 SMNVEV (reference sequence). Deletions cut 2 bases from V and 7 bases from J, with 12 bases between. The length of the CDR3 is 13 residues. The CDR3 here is CASSLGRGEEQYF. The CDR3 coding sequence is TGTGCCAGCAGTTTAGGCAGGGGAGAGGAGCAGTACTTC.

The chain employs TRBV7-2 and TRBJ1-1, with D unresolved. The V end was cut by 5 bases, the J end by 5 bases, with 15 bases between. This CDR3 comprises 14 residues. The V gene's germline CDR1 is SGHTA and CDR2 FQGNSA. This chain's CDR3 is CASSPRDGGTEAFF. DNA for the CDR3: TGTGCCAGCAGCCCACGTGACGGAGGGACTGAAGCTTTCTTT.

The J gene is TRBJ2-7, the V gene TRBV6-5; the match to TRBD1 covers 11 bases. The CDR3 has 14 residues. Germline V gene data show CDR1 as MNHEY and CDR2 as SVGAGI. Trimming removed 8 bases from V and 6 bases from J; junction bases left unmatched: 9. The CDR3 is CASARDRGAGEQYF. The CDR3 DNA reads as TGTGCCAGCGCCAGGGACAGGGGGGCGGGCGAGCAGTACTTC.

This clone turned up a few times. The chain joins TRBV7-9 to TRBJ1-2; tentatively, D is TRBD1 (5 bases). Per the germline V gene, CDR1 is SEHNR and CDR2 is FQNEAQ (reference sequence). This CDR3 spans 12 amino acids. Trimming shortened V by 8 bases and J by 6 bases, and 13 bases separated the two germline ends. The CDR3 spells CASRSGGDGYTF. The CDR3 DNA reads TGTGCCAGCCGATCGGGAGGGGATGGCTACACCTTC.

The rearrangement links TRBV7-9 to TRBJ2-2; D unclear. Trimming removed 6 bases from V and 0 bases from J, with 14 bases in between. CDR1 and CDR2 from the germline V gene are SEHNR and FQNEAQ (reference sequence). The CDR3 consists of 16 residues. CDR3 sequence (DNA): TGTGCCAGCAGTTTAACCAGGCTCTCGAACACCGGGGAGCTGTTTTTT. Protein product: CASSLTRLSNTGELFF.

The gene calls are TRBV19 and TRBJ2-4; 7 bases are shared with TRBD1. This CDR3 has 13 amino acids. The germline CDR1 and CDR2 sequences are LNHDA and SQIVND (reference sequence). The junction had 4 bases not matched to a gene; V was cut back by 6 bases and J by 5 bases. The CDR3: CASRQGPQNIQYF. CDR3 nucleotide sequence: TGTGCCAGTAGACAGGGGCCTCAAAACATTCAGTACTTC.

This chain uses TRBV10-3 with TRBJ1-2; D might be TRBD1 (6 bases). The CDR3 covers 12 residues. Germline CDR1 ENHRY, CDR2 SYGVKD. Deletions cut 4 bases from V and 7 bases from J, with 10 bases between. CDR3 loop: CAISVGTSGYTF. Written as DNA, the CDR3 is TGTGCCATCAGTGTGGGGACATCTGGCTACACCTTC.

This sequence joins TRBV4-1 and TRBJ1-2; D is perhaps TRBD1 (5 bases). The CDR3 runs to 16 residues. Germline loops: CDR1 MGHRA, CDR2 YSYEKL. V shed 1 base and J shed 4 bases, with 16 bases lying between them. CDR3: CASSQGSQGSGYGYTF. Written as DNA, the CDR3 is TGCGCCAGCAGCCAAGGTAGCCAGGGTTCCGGCTATGGCTACACCTTC.

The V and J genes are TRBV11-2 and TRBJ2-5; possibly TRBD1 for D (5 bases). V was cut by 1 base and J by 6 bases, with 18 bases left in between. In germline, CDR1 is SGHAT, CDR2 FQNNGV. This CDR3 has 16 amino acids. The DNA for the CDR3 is TGTGCCAGCAGCTTAGGCCTGACAGTCGATGGCCAGACCCAGTACTTC. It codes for CASSLGLTVDGQTQYF.